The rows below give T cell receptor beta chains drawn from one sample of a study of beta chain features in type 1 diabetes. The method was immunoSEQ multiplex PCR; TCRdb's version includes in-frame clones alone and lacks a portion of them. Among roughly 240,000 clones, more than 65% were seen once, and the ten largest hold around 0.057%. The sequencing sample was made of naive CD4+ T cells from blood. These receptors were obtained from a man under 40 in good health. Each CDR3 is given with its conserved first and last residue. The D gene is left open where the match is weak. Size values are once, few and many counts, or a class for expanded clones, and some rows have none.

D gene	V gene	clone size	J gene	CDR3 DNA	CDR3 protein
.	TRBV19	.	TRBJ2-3	TGTGCCAGTAGTGGGACTTTCTACCTTAGCACAGATACGCAGTATTTT	CASSGTFYLSTDTQYF
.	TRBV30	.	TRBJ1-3	TGTGCCTGGAGTTCAGGGTCTGGAAACACCATATATTTT	CAWSSGSGNTIYF
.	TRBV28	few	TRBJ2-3	TGTGCCAGCAGTCAATCTTGGGGGAGTGAGATTGGAGATACGCAGTATTTT	CASSQSWGSEIGDTQYF
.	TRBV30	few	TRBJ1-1	TGTGCCTGGAGGCGACAGATGAACACTGAAGCTTTCTTT	CAWRRQMNTEAFF
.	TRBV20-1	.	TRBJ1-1	TGCAGTGCTAGAAACCAGGAAGAAGCTTTCTTT	CSARNQEEAFF
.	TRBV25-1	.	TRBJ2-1	TGTGCCAGCAGTGAAAGGATGTACAGCAATGAGCAGTTCTTC	CASSERMYSNEQFF
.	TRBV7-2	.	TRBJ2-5	TGTGCCAGCAGCTTAGGCGGCGCACAAGAGACCCAGTACTTC	CASSLGGAQETQYF
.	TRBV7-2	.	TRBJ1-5	TGTGCCAGCAGCTTAGCTACAGGACAGTATCAGCCCCAGCATTTT	CASSLATGQYQPQHF
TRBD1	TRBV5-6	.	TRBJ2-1	TGTGCCAGCAGCGCAGGGACAGACTACAATGAGCAGTTCTTC	CASSAGTDYNEQFF
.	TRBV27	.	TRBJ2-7	TGTGCCAGCAGTTTTTTACCGGACTACGAGCAGTACTTC	CASSFLPDYEQYF